The present entry profiles one T cell receptor beta chain with its context. Its antigen is as yet unknown. This sample stems from a study of a mutant IDH1 vaccine in newly diagnosed glioma. Study background: Vaccine dosing followed radiotherapy by 4-6 weeks, or accompanied temozolomide cycles. Study-level points and caveats: Pseudoprogression appears to have had no connection to changes in top peripheral T cell clonotypes.

CDR3 length equals 17 residues. Unmatched junction bases numbered 10, after V lost 0 bases and J lost 6 bases. Germline-derived CDR1 and CDR2 are SGHRS and YFSETQ. Time point denoted: week 47, end of study. Vaccinated patients received 300 ug of mutant IDH1 20-mer peptide per dose, with topical imiquimod. The vaccination schedule gave patients eight doses in weeks 1, 3, 5, 7, 11, 15, 19 and 23. Tumors from donors were new WHO grade 3 or 4 IDH1-mutant astrocytomas with ATRX loss. The data were produced by immunoSEQ multiplex PCR, yet TCRdb's version contains in-frame clones alone and is incomplete. The sample records 60,000 to 70,000 clones, over 80% being singletons.

The TCR was taken from a man in his thirties or forties with glioma. This sequence joins TRBV5-1 and TRBJ2-3; TRBD2 agrees at 10 bases. Sequenced here: PBMCs, sampled from a glioma patient whose treatment included an IDH1 peptide vaccine. The CDR3 DNA reads as TGCGCCAGCAGCTTGGGCCTAGCGGGGGCCACCAGGGATACGCAGTATTTT. It translates to CASSLGLAGATRDTQYF. The full variable domain, with the rest looked up from reference TRBV5-1 and TRBJ2-3, is KAGVTQTPRYLIKTRGQQVTLSCSPISGHRSVSWYQQTPGQGLQFLFEYFSETQRNKGNFPGRFSGRQFSNSRSEMNVSTLELGDSALYLCASSLGLAGATRDTQYFGPGTRLTVL.